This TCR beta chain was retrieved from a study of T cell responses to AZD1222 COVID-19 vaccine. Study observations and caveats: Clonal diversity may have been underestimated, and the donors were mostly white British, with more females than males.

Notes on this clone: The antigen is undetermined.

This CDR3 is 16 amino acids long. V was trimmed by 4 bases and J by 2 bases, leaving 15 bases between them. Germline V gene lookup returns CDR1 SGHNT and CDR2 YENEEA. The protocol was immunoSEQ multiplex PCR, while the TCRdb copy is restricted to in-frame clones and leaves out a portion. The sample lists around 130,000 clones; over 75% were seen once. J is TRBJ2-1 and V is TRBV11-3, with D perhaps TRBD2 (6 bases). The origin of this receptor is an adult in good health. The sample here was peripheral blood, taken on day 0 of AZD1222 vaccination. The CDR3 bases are TGTGCCAGCAGCTCCTCGGGGCGGGGCACCTACAATGAGCAGTTCTTC. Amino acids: CASSSSGRGTYNEQFF. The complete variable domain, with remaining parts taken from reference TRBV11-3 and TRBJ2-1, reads EAGVVQSPRYKIIEKKQPVAFWCNPISGHNTLYWYLQNLGQGPELLIRYENEEAVDDSQLPKDRFSAERLKGVDSTLKIQPAELGDSAVYLCASSSSGRGTYNEQFFGPGTRLTVL.